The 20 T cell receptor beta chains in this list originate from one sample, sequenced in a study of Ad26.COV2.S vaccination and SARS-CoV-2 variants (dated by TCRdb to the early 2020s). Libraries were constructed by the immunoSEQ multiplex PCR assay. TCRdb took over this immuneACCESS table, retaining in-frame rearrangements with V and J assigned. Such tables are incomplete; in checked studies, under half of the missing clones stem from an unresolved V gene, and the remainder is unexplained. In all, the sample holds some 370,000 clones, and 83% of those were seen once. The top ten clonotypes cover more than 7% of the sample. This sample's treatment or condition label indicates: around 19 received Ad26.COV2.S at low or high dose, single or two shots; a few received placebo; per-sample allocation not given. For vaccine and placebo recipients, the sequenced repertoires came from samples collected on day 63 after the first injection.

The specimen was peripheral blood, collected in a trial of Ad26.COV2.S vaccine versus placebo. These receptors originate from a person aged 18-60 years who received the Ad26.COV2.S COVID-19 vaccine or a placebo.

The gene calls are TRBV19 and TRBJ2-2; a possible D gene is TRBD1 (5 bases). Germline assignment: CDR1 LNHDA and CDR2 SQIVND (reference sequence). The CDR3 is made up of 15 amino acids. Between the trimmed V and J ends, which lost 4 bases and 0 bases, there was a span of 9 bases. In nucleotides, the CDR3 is TGTGCCAGTAGTACGAGACAGACGAACACCGGGGAGCTGTTTTTT. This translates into CASSTRQTNTGELFF.

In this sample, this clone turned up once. CDR3 nucleotides: TGTGCCAGCAGTCCCCGGGGACACCTCCAAGAGACCCAGTACTTC. Residues: CASSPRGHLQETQYF. This rearrangement joins TRBV28 to TRBJ2-5; D perhaps matches TRBD1 (6 bases). V was clipped by 5 bases and J by 1 base, with 14 bases between them. Looked up from germline, CDR1 is MDHEN and CDR2 is SYDVKM. This CDR3 comprises 15 residues.

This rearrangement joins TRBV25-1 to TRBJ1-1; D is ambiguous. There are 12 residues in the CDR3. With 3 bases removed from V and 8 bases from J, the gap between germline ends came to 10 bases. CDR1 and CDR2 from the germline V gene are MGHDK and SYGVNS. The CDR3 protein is CASSEVGSEAFF. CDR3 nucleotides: TGTGCCAGCAGTGAGGTGGGATCGGAAGCTTTCTTT.

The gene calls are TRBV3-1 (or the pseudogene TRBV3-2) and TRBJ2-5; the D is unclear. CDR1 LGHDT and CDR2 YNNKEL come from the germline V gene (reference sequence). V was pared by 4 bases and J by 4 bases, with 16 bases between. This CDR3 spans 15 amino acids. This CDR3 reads CASSPHDAAGETQYF. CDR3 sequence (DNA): TGTGCCAGCAGCCCCCACGACGCAGCTGGAGAGACCCAGTACTTC.

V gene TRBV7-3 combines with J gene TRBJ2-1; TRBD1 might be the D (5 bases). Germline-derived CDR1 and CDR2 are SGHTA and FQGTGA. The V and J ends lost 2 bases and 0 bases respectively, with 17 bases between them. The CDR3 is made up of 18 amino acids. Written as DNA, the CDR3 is TGTGCCAGCAGCTTATTGTGGGGCTCCTTGAGCTCCTACAATGAGCAGTTCTTC. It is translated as CASSLLWGSLSSYNEQFF.

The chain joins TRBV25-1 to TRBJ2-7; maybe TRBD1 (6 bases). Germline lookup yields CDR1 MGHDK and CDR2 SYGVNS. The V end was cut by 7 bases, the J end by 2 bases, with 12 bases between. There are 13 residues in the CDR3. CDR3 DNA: TGTGCCAGCACCCGTGGACAGACCTACGAGCAGTACTTC. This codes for CASTRGQTYEQYF.

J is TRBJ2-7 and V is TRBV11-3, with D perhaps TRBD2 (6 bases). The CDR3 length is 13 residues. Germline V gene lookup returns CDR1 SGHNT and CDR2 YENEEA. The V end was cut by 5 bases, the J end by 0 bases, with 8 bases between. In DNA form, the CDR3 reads TGTGCCAGCAGCCGGGAGACCTCCTACGAGCAGTACTTC. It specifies CASSRETSYEQYF.

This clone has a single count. As DNA, the CDR3 is TGTGCCAGCAGCTTAGTACTAGCGGGTCTGTACAATGAGCAGTTCTTC. As protein: CASSLVLAGLYNEQFF. The chain carries TRBV11-3 and TRBJ2-1, with 9 nucleotides matching TRBD2. CDR1 and CDR2 (germline): SGHNT, YENEEA. Unmatched junction bases numbered 5, after V lost 1 base and J lost 4 bases. The CDR3 is made up of 16 amino acids.

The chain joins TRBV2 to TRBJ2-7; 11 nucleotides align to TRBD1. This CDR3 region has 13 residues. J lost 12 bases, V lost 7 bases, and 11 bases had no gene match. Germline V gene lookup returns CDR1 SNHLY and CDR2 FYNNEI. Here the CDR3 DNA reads TGTGCCAGCACCGCGGGGACAGGGGGAGTGCGGTACTTC. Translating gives CASTAGTGGVRYF.

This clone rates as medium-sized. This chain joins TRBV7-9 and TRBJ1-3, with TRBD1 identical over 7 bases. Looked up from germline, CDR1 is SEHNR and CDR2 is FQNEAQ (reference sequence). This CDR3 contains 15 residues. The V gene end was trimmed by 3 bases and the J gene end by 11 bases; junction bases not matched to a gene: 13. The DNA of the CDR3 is TGTGCCAGCAGCTTTAGCCTGGGACAGTACAGTCCCATATATTTT. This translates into CASSFSLGQYSPIYF.

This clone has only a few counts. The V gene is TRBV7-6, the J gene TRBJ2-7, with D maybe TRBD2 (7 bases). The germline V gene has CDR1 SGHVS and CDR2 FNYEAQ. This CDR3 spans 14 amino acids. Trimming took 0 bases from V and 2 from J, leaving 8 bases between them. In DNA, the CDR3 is TGTGCCAGCAGCTTAGCGGGGGGGCCCTACGAGCAGTACTTC. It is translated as CASSLAGGPYEQYF. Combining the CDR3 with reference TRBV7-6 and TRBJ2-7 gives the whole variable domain GAGVSQSPRYKVTKRGQDVALRCDPISGHVSLYWYRQALGQGPEFLTYFNYEAQQDKSGLPNDRFSAERPEGSISTLTIQRTEQRDSAMYRCASSLAGGPYEQYFGPGTRLTVT.

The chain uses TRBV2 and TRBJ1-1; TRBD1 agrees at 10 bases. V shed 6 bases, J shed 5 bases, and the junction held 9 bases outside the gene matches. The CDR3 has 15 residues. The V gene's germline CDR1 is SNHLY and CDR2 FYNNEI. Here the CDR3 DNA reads TGTGCCAGCAGGCCCGGACAGGGGGAAGGTACTGAAGCTTTCTTT. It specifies CASRPGQGEGTEAFF. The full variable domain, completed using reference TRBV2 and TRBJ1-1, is EPEVTQTPSHQVTQMGQEVILRCVPISNHLYFYWYRQILGQKVEFLVSFYNNEISEKSEIFDDQFSVERPDGSNFTLKIRSTKLEDSAMYFCASRPGQGEGTEAFFGQGTRLTVV.

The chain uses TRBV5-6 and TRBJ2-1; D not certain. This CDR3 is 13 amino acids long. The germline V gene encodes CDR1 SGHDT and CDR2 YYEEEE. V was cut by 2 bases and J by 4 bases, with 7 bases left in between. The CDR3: CASSFGRYNEQFF. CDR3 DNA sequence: TGTGCCAGCAGCTTCGGAAGATACAATGAGCAGTTCTTC.

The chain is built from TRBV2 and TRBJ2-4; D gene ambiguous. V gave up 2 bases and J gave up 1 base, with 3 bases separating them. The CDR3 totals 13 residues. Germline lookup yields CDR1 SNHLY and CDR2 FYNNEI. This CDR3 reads CASSERAKNIQYF. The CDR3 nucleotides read TGTGCCAGCAGTGAACGGGCCAAAAACATTCAGTACTTC.

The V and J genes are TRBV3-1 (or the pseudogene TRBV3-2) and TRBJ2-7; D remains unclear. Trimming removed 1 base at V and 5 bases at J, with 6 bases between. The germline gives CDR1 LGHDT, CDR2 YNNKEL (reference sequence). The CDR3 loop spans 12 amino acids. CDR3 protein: CASSQGWDEQYF. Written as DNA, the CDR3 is TGTGCCAGCAGCCAAGGCTGGGACGAGCAGTACTTC.

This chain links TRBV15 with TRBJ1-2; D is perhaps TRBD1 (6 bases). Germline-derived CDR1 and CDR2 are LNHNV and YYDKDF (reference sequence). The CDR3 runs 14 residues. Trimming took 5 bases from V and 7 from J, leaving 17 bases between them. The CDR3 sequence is CATSALTGGSGYTF. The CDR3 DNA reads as TGTGCCACCAGCGCCCTCACGGGGGGCAGTGGCTACACCTTC.

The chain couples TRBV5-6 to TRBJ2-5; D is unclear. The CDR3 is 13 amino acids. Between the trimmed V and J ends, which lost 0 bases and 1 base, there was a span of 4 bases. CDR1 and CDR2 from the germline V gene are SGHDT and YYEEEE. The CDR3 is CASSLGLQETQYF. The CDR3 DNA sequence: TGTGCCAGCAGCTTGGGACTCCAAGAGACCCAGTACTTC.

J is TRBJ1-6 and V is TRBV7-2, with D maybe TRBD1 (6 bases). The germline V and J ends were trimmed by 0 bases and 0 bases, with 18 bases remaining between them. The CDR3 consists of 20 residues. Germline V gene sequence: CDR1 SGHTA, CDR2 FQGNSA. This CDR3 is CASSLARLSNRASYNSPLHF. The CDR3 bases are TGTGCCAGCAGCTTAGCGAGGTTATCGAACAGGGCCTCCTATAATTCACCCCTCCACTTT.

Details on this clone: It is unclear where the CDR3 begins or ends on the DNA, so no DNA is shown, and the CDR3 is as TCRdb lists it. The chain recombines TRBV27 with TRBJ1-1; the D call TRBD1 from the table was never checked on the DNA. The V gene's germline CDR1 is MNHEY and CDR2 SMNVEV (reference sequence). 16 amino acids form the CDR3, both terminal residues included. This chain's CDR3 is CASSTSRQIQNTEAFF.

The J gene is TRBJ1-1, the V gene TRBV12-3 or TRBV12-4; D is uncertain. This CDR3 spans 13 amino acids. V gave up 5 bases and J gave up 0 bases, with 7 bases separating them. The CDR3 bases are TGTGCCAGCAGTGGGGTAATGAACACTGAAGCTTTCTTT. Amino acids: CASSGVMNTEAFF.